The rows below give T cell receptor beta chains drawn from one sample of a study of blood T cell repertoires in COVID-19. Sequenced by immunoSEQ multiplex PCR; TCRdb stores in-frame clones only, minus some. The sample yields approximately 290,000 clones, 75% to 95% seen once. Source material: PBMCs or T cells enriched from blood (not recorded which). Every receptor here comes from a woman aged 25-40 years who had recovered from COVID-19. Both conserved end residues are part of each CDR3. The D gene is left open where the match is weak. The listing skips clone size in some rows; elsewhere it reads once, few, many or a size class.

size,J,V,D,DNA,CDR3
-,TRBJ1-5,TRBV7-9,TRBD1,TGTGCCAGCAGCTATACAGGGGGCATGGGCAATCAGCCCCAGCATTTT,CASSYTGGMGNQPQHF
-,TRBJ2-7,TRBV7-8,-,TGTGCCAGCAGCCCTGCGAGGGTCTCCTTCACCTACGAGCAGTACTTC,CASSPARVSFTYEQYF
-,TRBJ2-7,TRBV6-5,TRBD1,TGTGCCAGCAGTATACAGGGGGCGGATGTTTACGAGCAGTACTTC,CASSIQGADVYEQYF
-,TRBJ1-1,TRBV3-1/TRBV3-2,-,TGTGCCAGCAGCCCCCGTTCGAACACTGAAGCTTTCTTT,CASSPRSNTEAFF
-,TRBJ1-2,TRBV6-5,-,TGTGCCAGCAGGATTCAGGGAAGGTCCTATGGCTACACCTTC,CASRIQGRSYGYTF
-,TRBJ2-5,TRBV28,-,TGTGCCAGCAGTTTCCGGGACTTTCAAGAGACCCAGTACTTC,CASSFRDFQETQYF
-,TRBJ2-1,TRBV28,TRBD2,TGTGCCAGCAGTGGGGCGGGAGAGGGCCTTTTCTACAATGAGCAGTTCTTC,CASSGAGEGLFYNEQFF
-,TRBJ1-5,TRBV6-5,TRBD1,TGTGCCATCCAATTGGGACAGGGGCTTCAGCCCCAGCATTTT,CAIQLGQGLQPQHF
-,TRBJ2-5,TRBV5-1,TRBD1,TGCGCCAGCAGCTTGGTTGGGACAGGGGGAAAGCAGACCCAGTACTTC,CASSLVGTGGKQTQYF
-,TRBJ2-3,TRBV4-3,TRBD2,TGCGCCAGCAGTCTTACCTCCGGGACTAGCGGGAGGGGTGGTTATTCGGATACGCAGTATTTT,CASSLTSGTSGRGGYSDTQYF
-,TRBJ1-2,TRBV19,-,TGTGCCAGTAGTAGCACAGGGAAGGGCTACACCTTC,CASSSTGKGYTF
-,TRBJ2-3,TRBV18,TRBD1,TGTGCCAGCTCACCGAGACAGGGTCGCACAGATACGCAGTATTTT,CASSPRQGRTDTQYF
-,TRBJ2-1,TRBV18,-,TGTGCCAGCTCACCACCGGTCACCAGGGGAAACAATGAGCAGTTCTTC,CASSPPVTRGNNEQFF
-,TRBJ2-1,TRBV2,-,TGTGCCAGCAGTGGACAGCCCAATCTTGCCTACAATGAGCAGTTCTTC,CASSGQPNLAYNEQFF
-,TRBJ2-1,TRBV29-1,TRBD2,TGCAGCGCCCCTAACTTACTAGCGGGAAATAATGAGCAGTTCTTC,CSAPNLLAGNNEQFF
-,TRBJ1-4,TRBV27,-,TGTGCCAGCAGTTCGATCAGGGTTGGGGCTGAAAAACTGTTTTTT,CASSSIRVGAEKLFF
-,TRBJ2-5,TRBV7-2,TRBD1,TGTGCCAGCAGCGGAAACGGACAGGGGGCGCGGGAGACCCAGTACTTC,CASSGNGQGARETQYF
-,TRBJ2-3,TRBV24-1,TRBD1,TGTGCCACCAGTCTCCCGGACAGGGAAAGGGATACGCAGTATTTT,CATSLPDRERDTQYF
-,TRBJ2-5,TRBV12-2,-,TGTGCAAGTCGCTTAGCTGAGACAGGGGAAGAAGAGACCCAGTACTTC,CASRLAETGEEETQYF
-,TRBJ1-3,TRBV6-2/TRBV6-3,-,TGTGCCAGCAGTTATAATGGTAACAGGACGAGCTCTGGAAACACCATATATTTT,CASSYNGNRTSSGNTIYF
-,TRBJ1-4,TRBV4-3,TRBD1,TGCGCCAGCACCTTACAGGGGGCCGGTGAAAAACTGTTTTTT,CASTLQGAGEKLFF
-,TRBJ2-7,TRBV7-9,-,TGTGCCACTGGAGCAAGCTCCTACGAGCAGTACTTC,CATGASSYEQYF
-,TRBJ1-1,TRBV5-1,-,TGCGCCAGCAGTTTAGACAGACCGAACACTGAAGCTTTCTTT,CASSLDRPNTEAFF
once,TRBJ2-3,TRBV9,-,TGTGCCAGCTCTTCCCCGGTGGAGGGGTGGACAGATACGCAGTATTTT,CASSSPVEGWTDTQYF
-,TRBJ1-2,TRBV18,TRBD1,TGTGCCAGCTCACCACCGGGACAGGGTAACTATGGCTACACCTTC,CASSPPGQGNYGYTF
-,TRBJ2-7,TRBV11-2,-,TGTGCCAGCAGCTCCAACGCGGTCTACGAGCAGTACTTC,CASSSNAVYEQYF